The T cell receptor (beta chain) described here comes from a study of cytomegalovirus exposure and HLA in healthy donors. PCR used 60 Vbeta primers and 13 Jbeta primers. Repertoires were generated with immunoSEQ multiplex PCR, while TCRdb's copy carries only in-frame clones and drops some. The sample lists about 180,000 clones, roughly 80% occurring once. In germline, CDR1 is MGHDK, CDR2 SYGVNS. Trimming at V came to 5 bases and at J to 1 base, leaving 4 bases not matched to a gene. The CDR3 sequence is 15 residues long. This sequence originates from a girl between 10 and 17 years old in good health and CMV-seropositive. Sequencing input: PBMCs. This chain connects TRBV25-1 to TRBJ2-1; 8 nucleotides match TRBD1. The CDR3 loop reads CASSRQGRSYNEQFF. The CDR3 bases are TGTGCCAGCAGTAGACAGGGGAGATCCTACAATGAGCAGTTCTTC.